This T cell receptor beta chain comes out of a study of T-cell memory formation after mild COVID-19 (dated by TCRdb to 2020 to 2023). A note on the overall study: TCR sequence clusters from the two donors were found to be largely donor specific. Two young, previously healthy adult volunteers made up the cohort, one male and one female. Longitudinal TCRalpha and TCRbeta repertoire sequencing tracked T-cell clones expanding and contracting after mild COVID-19 in a couple of donors. Findings and caveats that apply to the study as a whole: Clones contracting from day 15 to 85 had balanced CD4/CD8 phenotypes, while a second wave expanding from day 15 to 37 was biased towards CD4+. The study covered only a couple of mild cases, and larger cohorts including severe cases with pre-infection samples were considered necessary. Contracting CD4+ clones were located mainly in the CM and EM memory subsets, whereas CD8+ clones were found to be enriched in EMRA. SARS-CoV-2 specificity was not confirmed for the second-wave clones peaking on day 37. Some responding clones were detected in pre-infection memory, suggesting pre-existing cross-reactive memory T cells joined the SARS-CoV-2 response.

Ficoll-Paque density gradient centrifugation was used to isolate PBMCs. Remarks on this clonotype: This clone's antigen is unknown. No much larger clone exists at a distance of one base, and base qualities are not known.

The listed sequencing device is Illumina NovaSeq 6000. TCRalpha and TCRbeta cDNA libraries were built by 5'RACE with constant-segment primers, adding sample barcodes and unique molecular identifiers. Trizol reagent was used to extract RNA from every sample. Libraries were amplified in two PCR steps, with a second sample barcode and Illumina TruSeq adapters added in the second step. Sequencing of the libraries was done on an Illumina NovaSeq, producing 2 x 150 bp paired-end reads. Processing in the source paper ran as follows. Demultiplexing of reads and collapsing into UMI-guided consensus sequences were performed with migec v1.2.7. With mixcr v2.1.11, UMI consensuses were aligned to TRA and TRB V and J templates and assembled into clonotypes. A clonotype was counted as expanded or contracted only if both edgeR and NoisET called the change significant, with noise models trained on biological replicates. For edgeR calls, the cutoffs were a false discovery rate-adjusted p below 0.01 and a log2 fold-change threshold of 1. As an exploratory analysis of dynamics, PCA with hierarchical clustering was applied to max-normalized trajectories of the 1000 most abundant clonotypes. Separately sequenced CD4+ and CD8+ repertoires were used to assign the CD4 or CD8 phenotype of responding clones. TCRdb reprocessed the public reads (quality trimming at Q25 with fastp, clone calling with MiXCR) and kept in-frame beta chains. Under each unique CDR3 protein, matching rows form one entry showing the most common genes and DNA. The V and J calls were not made by the authors but by TCRdb's processing. In this sample the table shows about 470,000 distinct CDR3 sequences, around 25% of which occur a single time. Approximately 13% of the sample is taken by the ten largest.

Inclusive of the bounding cysteine and phenylalanine, the CDR3 is 14 residues long. Only the CDR3 DNA is retained, 42 bases long and in frame from the first base. From V the trimming removes 9 bases and from J it removes 0 bases, while the gene matches leave 6 bases of the junction unaccounted for. The CDR1 and CDR2 encoded by the germline V gene (reference sequence) are MNHEY and SMNVEV. The chain is assembled from TRBV27 and TRBJ2-7, and 9 junctional nucleotides match TRBD2. Material for sequencing was PBMCs or a T cell subset sorted from them (not recorded which). The clonotype comes from an adult woman who had mild COVID-19 (a few samples of this study predate the infection). The sample titles of this study are shuffled in the database, so cell type and time point are left out; the donor was told from shared clones. The DNA is as follows: TGTGCCAGTCGTCCGGGACTAGCCTCCTACGAGCAGTACTTC. The encoded protein is CASRPGLASYEQYF.